The clone carrying this TCR beta chain has a handful of counts. The antigen is unknown. These data originate in a study of beta chain features in type 1 diabetes. Study-wide findings and caveats: For cells with high TCR expression, cDNA sequencing could yield over-representation. For Type 1 diabetes patients, all four CD4+ subsets carried TCRB CDR3s that were moderately but significantly shorter.

V lost 4 bases and J lost 2, with 7 bases in between. Germline CDR1 reads SQVTM; CDR2 reads ANQGSEA. The CDR3 sequence is 12 residues long. Every isolated RNA sample was fully reverse transcribed, so sequencing captured expressed TCRB transcripts. Measured with immunoSEQ multiplex PCR; TCRdb has only the in-frame clones, and not every one. The sample includes over 200,000 clones, 11% of them seen just once. The chain recombines TRBV29-1 with TRBJ2-3, with D unclear. The receptor's source is a man aged 25-45 years with type 1 diabetes. The sample taken for sequencing was naive CD4+ T cells from blood. The CDR3 protein is CSVGATTDTQYF. CDR3 nucleotide sequence: TGCAGCGTTGGGGCGACCACAGATACGCAGTATTTT.